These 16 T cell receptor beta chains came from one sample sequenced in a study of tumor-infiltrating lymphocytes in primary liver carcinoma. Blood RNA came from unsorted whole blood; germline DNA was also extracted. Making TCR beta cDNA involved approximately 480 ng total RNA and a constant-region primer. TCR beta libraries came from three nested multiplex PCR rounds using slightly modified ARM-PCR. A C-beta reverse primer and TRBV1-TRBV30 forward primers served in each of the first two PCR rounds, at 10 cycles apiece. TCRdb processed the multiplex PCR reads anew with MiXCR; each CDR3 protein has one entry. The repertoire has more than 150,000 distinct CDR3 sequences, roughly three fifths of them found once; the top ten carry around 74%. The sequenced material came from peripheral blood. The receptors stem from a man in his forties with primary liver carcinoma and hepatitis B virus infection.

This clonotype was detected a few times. CDR3 sequence: CASSQDEVSYNEQFF. The CDR3 region has the DNA TGCGCCAGCAGCCAAGATGAGGTCTCCTACAATGAGCAGTTCTTC. The rearrangement joins TRBV4-1 to TRBJ2-1, with D uncertain. This CDR3 comprises 15 residues. V was trimmed by 0 bases and J by 0 bases, leaving 6 bases between them. Germline CDR1 is MGHRA and CDR2 is YSYEKL.

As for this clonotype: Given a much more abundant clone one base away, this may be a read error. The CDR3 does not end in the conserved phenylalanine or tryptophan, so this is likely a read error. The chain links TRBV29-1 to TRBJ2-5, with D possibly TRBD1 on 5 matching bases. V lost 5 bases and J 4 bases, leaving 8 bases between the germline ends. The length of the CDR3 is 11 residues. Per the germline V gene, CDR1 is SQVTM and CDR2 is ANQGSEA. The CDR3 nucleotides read TGCAGCGTTTTTCAGGGAGAGACCCAGTACCTC. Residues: CSVFQGETQYL.

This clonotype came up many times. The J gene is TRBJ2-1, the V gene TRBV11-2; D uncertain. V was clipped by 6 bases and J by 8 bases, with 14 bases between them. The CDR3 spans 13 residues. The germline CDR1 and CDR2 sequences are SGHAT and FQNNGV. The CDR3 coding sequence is TGTGCCAGCAGGCCCGCCGCATCTGATGAGCAGTTCTTC. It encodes CASRPAASDEQFF. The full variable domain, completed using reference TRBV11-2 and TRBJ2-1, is EAGVAQSPRYKIIEKRQSVAFWCNPISGHATLYWYQQILGQGPKLLIQFQNNGVVDDSQLPKDRFSAERLKGVDSTLKIQPAKLEDSAVYLCASRPAASDEQFFGPGTRLTVL.

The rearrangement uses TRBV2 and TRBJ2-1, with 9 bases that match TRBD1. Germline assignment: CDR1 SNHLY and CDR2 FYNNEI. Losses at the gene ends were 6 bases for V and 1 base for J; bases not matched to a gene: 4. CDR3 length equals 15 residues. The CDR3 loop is CASRTGGGSYNEQFF. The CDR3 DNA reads TGTGCCAGCAGGACAGGGGGAGGGTCCTACAATGAGCAGTTCTTC. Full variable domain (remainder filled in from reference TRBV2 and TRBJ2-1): EPEVTQTPSHQVTQMGQEVILRCVPISNHLYFYWYRQILGQKVEFLVSFYNNEISEKSEIFDDQFSVERPDGSNFTLKIRSTKLEDSAMYFCASRTGGGSYNEQFFGPGTRLTVL.

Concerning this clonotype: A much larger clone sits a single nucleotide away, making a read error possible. CDR3 in amino acids: CASSLWPLDTQYF. CDR3 coding DNA: TGTGCCAGCAGCTTATGGCCGTTGGATACGCAGTATTTT. The chain carries TRBV11-1 and TRBJ2-3; D call uncertain. Between the trimmed V and J ends, which lost 2 bases and 6 bases, there was a span of 9 bases. Germline V gene lookup returns CDR1 SGHAT and CDR2 FQDESV (reference sequence). There are 13 residues in the CDR3.

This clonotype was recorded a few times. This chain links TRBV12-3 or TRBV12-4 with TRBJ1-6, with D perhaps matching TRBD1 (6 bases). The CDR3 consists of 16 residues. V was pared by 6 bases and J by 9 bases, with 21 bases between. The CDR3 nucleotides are TGTGCCAGCAGCCCACCTCGGGGGGCTAGCGGTTCACCCCTCCACTTT. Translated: CASSPPRGASGSPLHF.

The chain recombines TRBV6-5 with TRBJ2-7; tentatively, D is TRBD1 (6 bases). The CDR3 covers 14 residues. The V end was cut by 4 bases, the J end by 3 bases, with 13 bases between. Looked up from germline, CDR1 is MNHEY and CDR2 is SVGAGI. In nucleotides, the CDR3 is TGTGCCAGCAGTTCAGAGTGGGGGCTCTACGAGCAGTACTTC. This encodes CASSSEWGLYEQYF.

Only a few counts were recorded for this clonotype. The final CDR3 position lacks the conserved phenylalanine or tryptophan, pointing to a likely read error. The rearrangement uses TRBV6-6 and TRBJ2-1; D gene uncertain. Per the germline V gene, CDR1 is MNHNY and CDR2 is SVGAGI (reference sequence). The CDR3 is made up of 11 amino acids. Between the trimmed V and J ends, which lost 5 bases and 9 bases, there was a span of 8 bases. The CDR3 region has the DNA TGTGCCAGCAGTCCCCGGATTGAGCAGTTCCTC. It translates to CASSPRIEQFL.

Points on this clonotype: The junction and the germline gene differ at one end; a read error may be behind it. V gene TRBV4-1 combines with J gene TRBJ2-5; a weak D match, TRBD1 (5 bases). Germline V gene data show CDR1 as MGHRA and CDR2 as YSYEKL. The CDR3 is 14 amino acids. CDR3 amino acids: CTSSQVIREETQYF. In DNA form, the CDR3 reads TGCACCAGCAGCCAAGTCATCAGGGAAGAGACCCAGTACTTC.

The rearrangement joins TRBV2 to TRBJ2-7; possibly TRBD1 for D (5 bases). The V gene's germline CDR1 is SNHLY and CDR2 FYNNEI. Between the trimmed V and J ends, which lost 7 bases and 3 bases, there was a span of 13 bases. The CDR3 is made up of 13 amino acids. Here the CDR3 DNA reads TGTGCCAGCACTCCCAGACAGAGCTACGAGCAGTACTTC. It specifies CASTPRQSYEQYF.

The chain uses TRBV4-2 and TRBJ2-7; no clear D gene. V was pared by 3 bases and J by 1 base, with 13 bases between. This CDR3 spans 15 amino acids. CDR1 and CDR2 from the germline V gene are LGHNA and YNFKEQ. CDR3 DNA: TGTGCCAGCAGCCAGTCGGAGCCACCGTCCTACGAGCAGTACTTC. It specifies CASSQSEPPSYEQYF.

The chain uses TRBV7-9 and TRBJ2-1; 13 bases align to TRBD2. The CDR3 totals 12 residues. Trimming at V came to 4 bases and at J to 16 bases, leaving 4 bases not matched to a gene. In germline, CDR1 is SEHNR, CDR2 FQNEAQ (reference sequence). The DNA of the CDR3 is TGTGCCAGCAGCTCCACTAGCGGGAGGGCTTTCTTC. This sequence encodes CASSSTSGRAFF.

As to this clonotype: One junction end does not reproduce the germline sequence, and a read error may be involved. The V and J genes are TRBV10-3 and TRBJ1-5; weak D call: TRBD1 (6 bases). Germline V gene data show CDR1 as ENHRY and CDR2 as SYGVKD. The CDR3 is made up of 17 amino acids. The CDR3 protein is CAISEATGYGTRQPQHF. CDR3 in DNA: TGCGCCATCAGTGAGGCTACAGGGTACGGGACAAGGCAGCCCCAGCATTTT.

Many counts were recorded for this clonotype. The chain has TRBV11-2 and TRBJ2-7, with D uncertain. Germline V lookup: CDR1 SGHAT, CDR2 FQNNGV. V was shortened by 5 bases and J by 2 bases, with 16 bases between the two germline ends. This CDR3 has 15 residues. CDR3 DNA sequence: TGTGCCAGCAGCCCCCGAACACTCTCTGCCTACGAGCAGTACTTC. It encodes CASSPRTLSAYEQYF.

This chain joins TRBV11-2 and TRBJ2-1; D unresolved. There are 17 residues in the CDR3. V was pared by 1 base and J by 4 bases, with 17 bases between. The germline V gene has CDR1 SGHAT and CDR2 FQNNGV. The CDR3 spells CASSLGHTTSSYNEQFF. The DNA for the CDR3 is TGTGCCAGCAGCTTAGGGCACACGACGTCCTCATACAATGAGCAGTTCTTC. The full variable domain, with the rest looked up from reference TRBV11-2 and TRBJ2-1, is EAGVAQSPRYKIIEKRQSVAFWCNPISGHATLYWYQQILGQGPKLLIQFQNNGVVDDSQLPKDRFSAERLKGVDSTLKIQPAKLEDSAVYLCASSLGHTTSSYNEQFFGPGTRLTVL.

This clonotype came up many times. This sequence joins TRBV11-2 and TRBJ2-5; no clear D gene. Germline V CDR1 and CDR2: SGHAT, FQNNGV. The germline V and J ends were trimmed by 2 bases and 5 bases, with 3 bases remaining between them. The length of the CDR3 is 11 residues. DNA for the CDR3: TGTGCCAGCAGCTTATGGGAGACCCAGTACTTC. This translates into CASSLWETQYF. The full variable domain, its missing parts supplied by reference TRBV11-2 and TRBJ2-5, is EAGVAQSPRYKIIEKRQSVAFWCNPISGHATLYWYQQILGQGPKLLIQFQNNGVVDDSQLPKDRFSAERLKGVDSTLKIQPAKLEDSAVYLCASSLWETQYFGPGTRLLVL.